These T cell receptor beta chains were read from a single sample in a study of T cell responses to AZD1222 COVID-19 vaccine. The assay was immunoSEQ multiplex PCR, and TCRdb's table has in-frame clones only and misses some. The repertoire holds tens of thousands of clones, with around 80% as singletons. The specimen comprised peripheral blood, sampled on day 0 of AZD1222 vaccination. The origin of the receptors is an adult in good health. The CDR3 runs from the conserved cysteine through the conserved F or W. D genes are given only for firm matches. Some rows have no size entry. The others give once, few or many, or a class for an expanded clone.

CDR3: CASSESFGAAATSPLHF; DNA: TGCGCCAGCAGTGAGTCTTTCGGGGCTGCGGCCACCTCACCCCTCCACTTT; size: once; D: -; J: TRBJ1-6; V: TRBV10-2
CDR3: CASSLGTGGWYEQYF; DNA: TGCGCCAGCAGCCTTGGGACAGGGGGCTGGTACGAGCAGTACTTC; size: -; D: TRBD1; J: TRBJ2-7; V: TRBV4-3
CDR3: CASSYNSNQPQHF; DNA: TGTGCCAGCAGTTATAACAGCAATCAGCCCCAGCATTTT; size: -; D: -; J: TRBJ1-5; V: TRBV6-5
CDR3: CAWSGEGDPDTQYF; DNA: TGTGCCTGGAGTGGCGAGGGAGACCCCGATACGCAGTATTTT; size: -; D: -; J: TRBJ2-3; V: TRBV30
CDR3: CASSTTSSNQPQHF; DNA: TGTGCCAGCAGTACAACAAGTAGCAATCAGCCCCAGCATTTT; size: once; D: -; J: TRBJ1-5; V: TRBV6-2/TRBV6-3
CDR3: CASSPGQRGGTEAFF; DNA: TGTGCCAGCTCACCAGGACAACGGGGTGGCACTGAAGCTTTCTTT; size: -; D: -; J: TRBJ1-1; V: TRBV18
CDR3: CASSSQGTGGSEAFF; DNA: TGTGCCAGCAGCTCTCAGGGGACAGGGGGATCTGAAGCTTTCTTT; size: -; D: TRBD1; J: TRBJ1-1; V: TRBV7-3
CDR3: CASSIDRDSGYGYTF; DNA: TGTGCCAGTAGTATAGATCGGGACAGCGGCTATGGCTACACCTTC; size: -; D: TRBD1; J: TRBJ1-2; V: TRBV19
CDR3: CASSYFTGTANSPLHF; DNA: TGTGCCAGCAGTTACTTCACCGGGACAGCTAATTCACCCCTCCACTTT; size: few; D: TRBD1; J: TRBJ1-6; V: TRBV6-5
CDR3: CARGSSGRINEQYF; DNA: TGCGCCAGGGGAAGTAGCGGGAGAATCAACGAGCAGTACTTC; size: -; D: TRBD2; J: TRBJ2-7; V: TRBV4-1
CDR3: CASSQLLGNTEAFF; DNA: TGTGCCAGCAGCCAATTGTTAGGTAACACTGAAGCTTTCTTT; size: -; D: -; J: TRBJ1-1; V: TRBV4-2
CDR3: CASSPTGPYNEQFF; DNA: TGTGCCAGCAGCCCTACCGGGCCTTACAATGAGCAGTTCTTC; size: -; D: -; J: TRBJ2-1; V: TRBV7-8
CDR3: CASNEGMIGELFF; DNA: TGTGCCAGCAACGAGGGGATGATCGGGGAGCTGTTTTTT; size: -; D: -; J: TRBJ2-2; V: TRBV28
CDR3: CSARQREKLFF; DNA: TGCAGTGCTAGACAAAGAGAAAAACTGTTTTTT; size: -; D: -; J: TRBJ1-4; V: TRBV20-1
CDR3: CASSFSVETQYF; DNA: TGTGCCAGCAGCTTCTCGGTAGAGACCCAGTACTTC; size: -; D: -; J: TRBJ2-5; V: TRBV7-2
CDR3: CASSIMEGHEKLFF; DNA: TGTGCCAGTAGTATAATGGAAGGGCATGAAAAACTGTTTTTT; size: -; D: -; J: TRBJ1-4; V: TRBV19
CDR3: CASGQNNSPLHF; DNA: TGTGCCAGCGGACAGAATAATTCACCCCTCCACTTT; size: -; D: -; J: TRBJ1-6; V: TRBV7-2
CDR3: CASSLNSPEAFF; DNA: TGTGCCAGCAGCTTGAACAGCCCGGAAGCTTTCTTT; size: -; D: -; J: TRBJ1-1; V: TRBV7-9
CDR3: CASSYSSSGNTIYF; DNA: TGTGCCAGCAGTTACTCGTCCTCTGGAAACACCATATATTTT; size: -; D: -; J: TRBJ1-3; V: TRBV6-5
CDR3: CASSYRSATDTQYF; DNA: TGTGCCAGCAGCTACCGTTCGGCCACAGATACGCAGTATTTT; size: -; D: -; J: TRBJ2-3; V: TRBV27
CDR3: CASSPGPTRPEKLFF; DNA: TGTGCCAGCAGCCCAGGACCGACCCGCCCGGAAAAACTGTTTTTT; size: few; D: -; J: TRBJ1-4; V: TRBV7-9
CDR3: CASSVGTQNEQFF; DNA: TGTGCCAGCAGCGTAGGGACTCAAAATGAGCAGTTCTTC; size: -; D: -; J: TRBJ2-1; V: TRBV9
CDR3: CASSSTGNTIYF; DNA: TGTGCCAGCAGCTCGACTGGAAACACCATATATTTT; size: -; D: -; J: TRBJ1-3; V: TRBV5-5
CDR3: CASSLMGVPTDTQYF; DNA: TGTGCCAGCAGCTTAATGGGCGTCCCCACAGATACGCAGTATTTT; size: -; D: -; J: TRBJ2-3; V: TRBV7-3
CDR3: CASSLTGGSPPYNEQFF; DNA: TGTGCCAGCAGCTTAACAGGGGGGTCTCCTCCCTACAATGAGCAGTTCTTC; size: -; D: -; J: TRBJ2-1; V: TRBV7-3
CDR3: CASSLDRVGNTIYF; DNA: TGTGCCAGCAGCTTGGACAGGGTGGGAAACACCATATATTTT; size: -; D: -; J: TRBJ1-3; V: TRBV5-6
CDR3: CASRGYSGQLDMTQYF; DNA: TGTGCCAGCAGAGGTTACAGCGGGCAACTAGACATGACCCAGTACTTC; size: few; D: -; J: TRBJ2-5; V: TRBV25-1
CDR3: CASSWRTGTNTEAFF; DNA: TGTGCCAGCAGCTGGAGGACAGGGACGAACACTGAAGCTTTCTTT; size: once; D: TRBD1; J: TRBJ1-1; V: TRBV5-6